The next 5 T cell receptor beta chains were all read from a single sample in a study of blood T cell repertoires in COVID-19. Profiled with immunoSEQ multiplex PCR; TCRdb holds only in-frame clones, not every one. The data hold about 280,000 clones, with about 85% observed a single time. The sample consisted of PBMCs or T cells enriched from blood (not recorded which). Source of these receptors: a woman between 50 and 59 years old who had recovered from COVID-19.

The CDR3 DNA follows: TGTGCCAGCAGGGGACGGACAGGGGAATCACCCCTCCACTTT. Its protein product is CASRGRTGESPLHF. This chain links TRBV2 with TRBJ1-6, with 9 bases aligning to TRBD1. J gave up 10 bases and V 6 bases, and 7 bases lay outside the gene matches. Germline lookup yields CDR1 SNHLY and CDR2 FYNNEI. The CDR3 is made up of 14 amino acids.

The chain uses TRBV29-1 and TRBJ2-1, with D possibly being TRBD1 (5 bases). V lost 3 bases to trimming and J lost 4 bases, with 13 bases between them. The V gene's germline CDR1 is SQVTM and CDR2 ANQGSEA. The CDR3 spans 14 residues. The CDR3, as DNA: TGCAGCGTTGAGGCAGGGCGTGGGTACAATGAGCAGTTCTTC. Translating gives CSVEAGRGYNEQFF.

The chain has TRBV5-1 and TRBJ1-5; tentatively, D is TRBD1 (5 bases). CDR3 length: 14 residues. Germline V CDR1 and CDR2: SGHRS, YFSETQ. Trimming took 5 bases from V and 4 from J, leaving 13 bases between them. The chain's CDR3 is CASSLDSGNQPQHF. The DNA of the CDR3 is TGCGCCAGCAGTTTAGACAGTGGGAATCAGCCCCAGCATTTT.

This clone appeared once. The rearrangement links TRBV12-3 or TRBV12-4 to TRBJ1-1, with D possibly being TRBD1 (5 bases). This CDR3 is built from 12 residues. With 8 bases removed from V and 8 bases from J, the gap between germline ends came to 15 bases. CDR3 sequence: CASARGDVEAFF. The CDR3 DNA reads TGTGCCAGCGCCCGGGGGGATGTGGAAGCTTTCTTT.

V and J are TRBV30 and TRBJ2-7; perhaps TRBD1 as D (5 bases). Deletions cut 4 bases from V and 0 bases from J, with 10 bases between. CDR1 is GTSNPN, CDR2 SVGIG, per germline (reference sequence). The CDR3 contains 13 residues. This CDR3 reads CAWTGDSSYEQYF. DNA of the CDR3: TGTGCCTGGACCGGTGACAGCTCCTACGAGCAGTACTTC.